This paragraph reports one T cell receptor beta chain. The primer mix had 60 Vbeta and 13 Jbeta primers. Repertoires were generated with immunoSEQ multiplex PCR, while TCRdb's copy carries only in-frame clones and drops some. The sample includes about 69,000 clones, approximately 80% of them seen just once. Trimming cost V 9 bases and J 8 bases; bases outside gene matches: 10. CDR3 size: 14 residues. CDR1 is MNHNY, CDR2 SVGAGI, per germline (reference sequence). These data are taken from a study of cytomegalovirus exposure and HLA in healthy donors. Sequenced material: PBMCs. This chain uses TRBV6-6 with TRBJ2-1; 10 nucleotides line up with TRBD2. The receptor's source is a man between 18 and 29 years old in good health and CMV-seronegative. In nucleotides, the CDR3 is TGTGCCAGTCAACCGGGACTAGCGATTCATGAGCAGTTCTTC. Its protein product is CASQPGLAIHEQFF.